The 17 T cell receptor beta chains below all came from one sample that was sequenced in a study of read filtering for tumor transcriptome and immune sequencing. The library was built from about 0.4 ug RNA with molecular barcoded adaptors for alpha/delta and beta/gamma chains. TCRdb called the reads again in MiXCR, with one record for every CDR3 protein. Of some 62,000 distinct CDR3 sequences listed, approximately 13% were seen once; the top ten hold 45%. Sequenced: a population of CD138-negative cells sorted from bone marrow. The receptor source for this set is a donor aged 40 or over with multiple myeloma.

This clonotype has at least ten counts. The J gene is TRBJ2-1, the V gene TRBV10-3, with a tentative D call TRBD2 (6 bases). CDR3 size: 12 residues. Trimming shortened V by 10 bases and J by 6 bases, and 13 bases separated the two germline ends. Germline assignment: CDR1 ENHRY and CDR2 SYGVKD. DNA for the CDR3: TGTGCCACCGGGGACTTGTCCAATGAGCAGTTCTTC. As protein: CATGDLSNEQFF.

Many counts were recorded for this clonotype. The CDR3 sequence: CSARTPFVETQYF. The CDR3 nucleotides read TGCAGTGCTAGGACACCCTTCGTAGAGACCCAGTACTTC. The chain uses TRBV20-1 and TRBJ2-5; no reliable D call. The germline V gene encodes CDR1 DFQATT and CDR2 SNEGSKA (reference sequence). The CDR3 runs to 13 residues. The V end was cut by 3 bases, the J end by 4 bases, with 12 bases between.

The sample holds many counts of this clonotype. V is TRBV4-2 and J is TRBJ2-5, with D possibly being TRBD1 (6 bases). This CDR3 has 15 amino acids. V lost 0 bases and J lost 5, with 13 bases in between. The germline CDR1 and CDR2 sequences are LGHNA and YNFKEQ. CDR3 region: CASSQDAGARETQYF. In DNA, the CDR3 is TGTGCCAGCAGCCAAGATGCAGGGGCTCGGGAGACCCAGTACTTC.

This clonotype has a count of ten or more. The V and J genes are TRBV10-3 and TRBJ2-3, with TRBD2 matching over 9 bases. Trimming at V came to 4 bases and at J to 2 bases, leaving 1 base not matched to a gene. CDR1 is ENHRY and CDR2 is SYGVKD in the germline V gene. There are 14 residues in the CDR3. The CDR3 reads CAISGLAATDTQYF. Written as DNA, the CDR3 is TGTGCCATCAGTGGACTAGCGGCCACAGATACGCAGTATTTT.

The genes are TRBV7-9 and TRBJ2-5, with 7 bases matching TRBD1. Germline-derived CDR1 and CDR2 are SEHNR and FQNEAQ (reference sequence). The CDR3 is 15 amino acids. Trimming at V came to 6 bases and at J to 2 bases, leaving 9 bases not matched to a gene. CDR3 in DNA: TGTGCCAGCAGTCCCACCTTGGACAGGCAAGAGACCCAGTACTTC. Amino acids: CASSPTLDRQETQYF.

The chain combines TRBV20-1 with TRBJ2-1; D might be TRBD1 (5 bases). Trimming removed 3 bases at V and 6 bases at J, with 12 bases between. This CDR3 is built from 13 residues. Germline V gives CDR1 DFQATT, CDR2 SNEGSKA (reference sequence). CDR3 in DNA: TGCAGTGCTAGGACTGGGGCCTGCAATGAGCAGTTCTTC. This sequence encodes CSARTGACNEQFF.

The table lists this clonotype with many counts. The rearrangement links TRBV6-4 to TRBJ2-3, with a tentative D call TRBD2 (6 bases). The V gene lost 7 bases and the J gene lost 0 bases, with 11 bases spanning the gap. This CDR3 spans 14 amino acids. CDR1 is MRHNA and CDR2 is SNTAGT in the germline V gene. The CDR3 here is CASKESGSTDTQYF. As DNA, the CDR3 is TGTGCCAGCAAAGAAAGCGGGAGCACAGATACGCAGTATTTT.

In its sample, this clonotype was seen many times. As DNA, the CDR3 is TGTGCCAGCAGCTTATTGATAGTTTACAATGAGCAGTTCTTC. As protein: CASSLLIVYNEQFF. The V call is TRBV7-2, the J call TRBJ2-1; no clear D gene. The V and J ends lost 2 bases and 4 bases respectively, with 9 bases between them. Germline V gene lookup returns CDR1 SGHTA and CDR2 FQGNSA. The CDR3 extends over 14 amino acids.

This clonotype was observed many times. The V gene is TRBV29-1, the J gene TRBJ1-2; TRBD1 aligns across 8 bases. The germline V gene has CDR1 SQVTM and CDR2 ANQGSEA. V dropped 6 bases and J dropped 6; count of bases not matched to a gene: 9. This CDR3 is built from 13 residues. The CDR3 loop is CSVRPGGIDGYTF. The CDR3 nucleotides read TGCAGCGTCCGGCCAGGGGGCATCGATGGCTACACCTTC.

With regard to this clonotype: A single base separates this from a much larger clone, so it may be a read error. The V call is TRBV6-5, the J call TRBJ2-1, with no clear D. The CDR3 is made up of 13 amino acids. CDR1 and CDR2 from the germline V gene are MNHEY and SVGAGI. V dropped 8 bases and J dropped 12 bases, with 20 bases sitting between them. The CDR3 reads CASGLDPTLAQFF. DNA for the CDR3: TGTGCCAGCGGTTTGGACCCCACGCTGGCGCAGTTCTTC.

This clonotype was detected ten times or more. The V and J genes are TRBV28 and TRBJ2-1, with TRBD2 identical over 10 bases. V gave up 1 base and J gave up 0 bases; unmatched junction bases: 3. The CDR3 covers 17 residues. CDR1 is MDHEN, CDR2 SYDVKM, per germline. CDR3 loop: CASSLSTSGPSYNEQFF. As DNA, the CDR3 is TGTGCCAGCAGTTTATCGACTAGCGGGCCCTCCTACAATGAGCAGTTCTTC.

The table lists this clonotype with a few counts. The chain is built from TRBV11-2 and TRBJ2-4; D tentatively fits TRBD1 or TRBD2 (5 bases each). Germline V gives CDR1 SGHAT, CDR2 FQNNGV. The CDR3 is 14 residues long. With 4 bases removed from V and 8 bases from J, the gap between germline ends came to 15 bases. The CDR3 nucleotides are TGTGCCAGCAGCTCCGGGACGGACTGGGACATTCAGTACTTC. Translated: CASSSGTDWDIQYF.

This clonotype appeared many times. The V gene is TRBV20-1, the J gene TRBJ2-7; tentatively, D is TRBD1 or TRBD2 (6 bases each). The germline CDR1 and CDR2 sequences are DFQATT and SNEGSKA (reference sequence). The CDR3 runs 12 residues. V was pared by 4 bases and J by 4 bases, with 11 bases between. The CDR3 spells CSANQGRYEQYF. CDR3 coding DNA: TGCAGTGCTAATCAGGGGAGGTACGAGCAGTACTTC.

The rearrangement joins TRBV7-9 to TRBJ2-7, with a possible D match to TRBD1 (6 bases). This CDR3 comprises 17 residues. CDR1 and CDR2 from the germline V gene are SEHNR and FQNEAQ (reference sequence). Trimming left V 5 bases short and J 2 bases short, with 22 bases between. The CDR3 bases are TGTGCCAGCAGCCGCTCCTCAGGGGTTTTGCGGACCTACGAGCAGTACTTC. This gives the protein CASSRSSGVLRTYEQYF. The whole variable domain, filled in from reference TRBV7-9 and TRBJ2-7, reads DTGVSQNPRHKITKRGQNVTFRCDPISEHNRLYWYRQTLGQGPEFLTYFQNEAQLEKSRLLSDRFSAERPKGSFSTLEIQRTEQGDSAMYLCASSRSSGVLRTYEQYFGPGTRLTVT.

The genes are TRBV6-4 and TRBJ2-3; 10 nucleotides align to TRBD2. The V segment lost 6 bases and the J segment 0 bases; nucleotides outside the gene matches: 3. In germline, CDR1 is MRHNA, CDR2 SNTAGT. The CDR3 is 15 amino acids. For the CDR3, the DNA is TGTGCCAGCAGAAAGACTAGCGGGAGCACAGATACGCAGTATTTT. As protein: CASRKTSGSTDTQYF.

This clonotype was counted between two and nine times. This chain uses TRBV11-3 with TRBJ2-7, with D possibly matching TRBD2 (6 bases). Trimming stripped 5 bases from V and 2 bases from J, with 13 bases between. The germline V gene encodes CDR1 SGHNT and CDR2 YENEEA. The CDR3 length is 14 residues. CDR3 loop: CASSPGLSPYEQYF. CDR3 coding DNA: TGTGCCAGCAGCCCGGGACTTTCACCCTACGAGCAGTACTTC.

The chain links TRBV27 to TRBJ2-2, with D unresolved. Trimming removed 2 bases at V and 6 bases at J, with 4 bases between. CDR1 and CDR2 (germline): MNHEY, SMNVEV (reference sequence). The CDR3 is 12 residues long. CDR3 DNA: TGTGCCAGCAGTTTACCGGCCGGGGAGCTGTTTTTT. Its translation: CASSLPAGELFF.